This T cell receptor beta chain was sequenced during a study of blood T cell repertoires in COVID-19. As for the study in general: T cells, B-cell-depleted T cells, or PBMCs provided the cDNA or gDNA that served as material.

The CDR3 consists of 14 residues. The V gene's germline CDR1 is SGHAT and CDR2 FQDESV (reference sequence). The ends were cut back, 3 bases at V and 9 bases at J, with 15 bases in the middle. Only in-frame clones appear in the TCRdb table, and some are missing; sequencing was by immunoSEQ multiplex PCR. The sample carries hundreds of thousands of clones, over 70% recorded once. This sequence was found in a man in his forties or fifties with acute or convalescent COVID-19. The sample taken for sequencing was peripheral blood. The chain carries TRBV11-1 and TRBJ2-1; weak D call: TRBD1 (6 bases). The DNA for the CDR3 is TGTGCCAGCAGCTTCCCTCATGACAGGTCTGAGCAGTTCTTC. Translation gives CASSFPHDRSEQFF.